Listed below are T cell receptor beta chains from one sample, sequenced in a study of cytomegalovirus exposure and HLA in healthy donors. The protocol was immunoSEQ multiplex PCR, while the TCRdb copy is restricted to in-frame clones and leaves out a portion. The sample includes 120,000 to 150,000 clones, 70% to 85% of them seen just once. The specimen was PBMCs. The receptors shown here come from a woman in her forties in good health and CMV-seronegative. Both conserved end residues are part of each CDR3. A D gene is named only where the DNA matches it firmly. Rows give clone size only sometimes, using once, few, many, or a class for an expanded clone.

j_gene	v_gene	abundance	d_gene	CDR3aa	CDR3nt
TRBJ1-2	TRBV18	.	TRBD1	CASSQQGAFDGYTF	TGTGCCAGCTCACAACAGGGGGCGTTCGATGGCTACACCTTC
TRBJ1-2	TRBV5-4	.	TRBD1	CASSPEQGNYGYTF	TGTGCCAGCAGCCCCGAACAGGGGAACTATGGCTACACCTTC
TRBJ2-3	TRBV6-5	.	.	CASSLRLGTQYF	TGTGCCAGCAGTCTCCGTCTCGGGACGCAGTATTTT
TRBJ2-1	TRBV4-3	.	TRBD2	CASSQESSGRSYNEQFF	TGCGCCAGCAGCCAAGAATCCAGCGGGAGGTCCTACAATGAGCAGTTCTTC
TRBJ1-5	TRBV28	few	.	CASSSSDQPQHF	TGTGCCAGCAGTTCCTCAGATCAGCCCCAGCATTTT
TRBJ2-3	TRBV7-8	once	.	CASSLGWLRTDTQYF	TGTGCCAGCAGCTTAGGGTGGTTGAGGACAGATACGCAGTATTTT
TRBJ2-7	TRBV5-1	.	.	CASSTTRFLMVGHYEQYF	TGCGCCAGCAGCACCACCCGGTTTCTTATGGTGGGCCACTACGAGCAGTACTTC
TRBJ2-1	TRBV11-3	.	TRBD2	CASSFGGSKVEQFF	TGTGCCAGCAGCTTTGGCGGGAGTAAGGTTGAGCAGTTCTTC
TRBJ1-1	TRBV28	.	.	CASNRATAEAFF	TGTGCCAGCAATAGAGCCACCGCTGAAGCTTTCTTT
TRBJ2-7	TRBV5-1	.	.	CASSRQDSSYEQYF	TGCGCCAGCAGTCGACAGGATTCCTCCTACGAGCAGTACTTC
TRBJ2-2	TRBV29-1	.	TRBD1	CSVLGQGVTGELFF	TGCAGCGTCCTCGGACAGGGAGTAACCGGGGAGCTGTTTTTT
TRBJ2-7	TRBV2	.	TRBD2	CASNAGVPYEQYF	TGTGCCAGCAACGCGGGAGTACCCTACGAGCAGTACTTC
TRBJ2-3	TRBV28	.	.	CASSLGRQAGNTQYF	TGTGCCAGCAGTTTAGGTCGACAGGCCGGTAATACGCAGTATTTT
TRBJ2-5	TRBV7-2	.	.	CASSLDRAETQYF	TGTGCCAGCAGCTTAGACAGGGCAGAGACCCAGTACTTC
TRBJ2-7	TRBV2	.	.	CASRTDSYEQYF	TGTGCCAGCAGGACAGACAGCTACGAGCAGTACTTC
TRBJ2-1	TRBV4-2	.	TRBD2	CASSQLAGGDNEQFF	TGTGCCAGCAGCCAGTTAGCGGGAGGGGACAATGAGCAGTTCTTC
TRBJ1-4	TRBV18	once	TRBD1	CASSSTGSSEKLFF	TGTGCCAGCTCATCGACAGGGTCGAGTGAAAAACTGTTTTTT
TRBJ2-7	TRBV9	.	TRBD1	CASSLTGTDSYEQYF	TGTGCCAGCAGCTTAACCGGGACAGACTCCTACGAGCAGTACTTC
TRBJ2-7	TRBV28	.	TRBD2	CASSRLAGYEQYF	TGTGCCAGCAGTCGACTAGCGGGGTACGAGCAGTACTTC
TRBJ2-7	TRBV5-6	.	.	CASSRTDYEQYF	TGTGCCAGCAGCCGGACAGACTACGAGCAGTACTTC
TRBJ2-2	TRBV7-9	.	TRBD1	CASSLVSGGTGELFF	TGTGCCAGCAGCTTAGTGTCAGGGGGCACCGGGGAGCTGTTTTTT
TRBJ1-1	TRBV10-3	once	.	CAISEGGYTEAFF	TGTGCCATCAGTGAGGGAGGGTACACTGAAGCTTTCTTT
TRBJ1-2	TRBV20-1	.	.	CSARFNYGYTF	TGCAGTGCCAGGTTTAACTATGGCTACACCTTC
TRBJ2-1	TRBV10-3	.	.	CAISGDQGGSGSEQFF	TGTGCCATCAGTGGGGATCAGGGGGGCAGTGGGAGTGAGCAGTTCTTC
TRBJ2-7	TRBV28	.	.	CASSLWGTSYEQYF	TGTGCCAGCAGTTTATGGGGGACTTCCTACGAGCAGTACTTC
TRBJ2-1	TRBV4-2	.	.	CASSQDGDPYNEQFF	TGTGCCAGCAGCCAAGACGGTGATCCCTACAATGAGCAGTTCTTC
TRBJ1-3	TRBV19	.	TRBD1	CAGGTAGNTIYF	TGTGCCGGAGGGACAGCTGGAAACACCATATATTTT